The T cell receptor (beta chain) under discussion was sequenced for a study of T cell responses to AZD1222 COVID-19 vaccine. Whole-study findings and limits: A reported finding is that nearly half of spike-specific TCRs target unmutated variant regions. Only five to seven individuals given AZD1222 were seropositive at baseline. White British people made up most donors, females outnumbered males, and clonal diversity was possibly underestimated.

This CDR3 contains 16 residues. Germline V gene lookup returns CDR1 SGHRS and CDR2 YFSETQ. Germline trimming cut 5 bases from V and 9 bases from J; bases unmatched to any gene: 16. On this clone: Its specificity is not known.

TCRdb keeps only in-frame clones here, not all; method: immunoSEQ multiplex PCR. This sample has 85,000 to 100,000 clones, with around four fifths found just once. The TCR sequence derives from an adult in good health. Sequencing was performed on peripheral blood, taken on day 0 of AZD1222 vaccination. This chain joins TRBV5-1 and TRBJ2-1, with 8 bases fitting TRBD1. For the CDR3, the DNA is TGCGCCAGCAGTCTCGGACAGGGCCTCCCGCGAGGTGAGCAGTTCTTC. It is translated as CASSLGQGLPRGEQFF.